The rows below give T cell receptor delta chains drawn from one sample of a study of gamma-delta chains in newborns, infants, children. TCRdb reran clone calling via CATT on the reads. Among over 2,000 delta-chain clones listed, about 1.6% were seen once. Sequencing was done on a sample of blood. The receptor set was obtained from a child who was a newborn, infant or young child, either healthy, febrile or measles-vaccinated (not recorded which). The CDR3 runs from the conserved cysteine through the conserved F or W. A D gene is named only where the DNA matches it firmly. Some rows mark clone size as missing; the rest say once, few, many or name a class of expanded clone.

D gene | J gene | clone size | V gene | CDR3 DNA | CDR3 protein
TRDD3 | TRDJ1 | medium-sized | TRDV1 | TGTGCTCTTGGGGAAAACCCCCCTACGACTGGGGGATACGAGGCCACCGATAAACTCATCTTT | CALGENPPTTGGYEATDKLIF
TRDD3 | TRDJ1 | medium-sized | TRDV1 | TGTGCTCTTGGGGAACTCTACCCCTACCCGACGACTGGGGGATACGTTCTCCACACCGATAAACTCATCTTT | CALGELYPYPTTGGYVLHTDKLIF
TRDD3 | TRDJ1 | medium-sized | TRDV1 | TGTGCTCTTGGGGAACTATCCCGCTTCTACTGGGGGATGCGGACCGAGTACACCGATAAACTCATCTTT | CALGELSRFYWGMRTEYTDKLIF
TRDD3 | TRDJ1 | few | TRDV1 | TGTGCTCTTGGGGAAGGTGGCGAACCGTACTGGGGGATTTCGCGATCCACCGATAAACTCATCTTT | CALGEGGEPYWGISRSTDKLIF
TRDD3 | TRDJ1 | medium-sized | TRDV3 | TGTGCCTTTTGCCCGTACACCATCATAGGATACGCGGGGGATACCGATAAACTCATCTTT | CAFCPYTIIGYAGDTDKLIF
TRDD3 | TRDJ1 | large | TRDV1 | TGTGCTCTTGGGGAAACGGGACCTATCGTCGGGGGGATACGCGTCGCCGATAAACTCATCTTT | CALGETGPIVGGIRVADKLIF
NA | TRDJ1 | large | TRDV1 | TGTGCTCTTGGGATCACCTCCTCGGTCGGGGGAGGGTACACCGATAAACTCATCTTT | CALGITSSVGGGYTDKLIF
NA | TRDJ1 | medium-sized | TRDV3 | TGTGCCTCCATCCCCGCACCAAGGGGGAAACTCATCTTT | CASIPAPRGKLIF
TRDD3 | TRDJ1 | medium-sized | TRDV1 | TGTGCTCTTGGGGATCGGCCTCATCGAGAGGGATACCCGACAACCGATAAACTCATCTTT | CALGDRPHREGYPTTDKLIF
TRDD3 | TRDJ1 | NA | TRDV1 | TGTGCTCTTGGGGAAAGACTACAGGCTGGGGGATGTGGGGCCCGTTGGTACACCGATAAACTCATCTTT | CALGERLQAGGCGARWYTDKLIF
TRDD3 | TRDJ1 | large | TRDV2 | TGTGCCTGTGACACCGCTGGGGGCTTTCTGGCCGATAAACTCATCTTT | CACDTAGGFLADKLIF
TRDD3 | TRDJ1 | large | TRDV3 | TGTGCCTTTAGCACGGGGCGGCCGTACTGGGGGGCTGATAAACTCATCTTT | CAFSTGRPYWGADKLIF
TRDD3 | TRDJ1 | NA | TRDV1 | TGTGCTCTTGGGGAGCTTGGCATCACTTCCCCACCTTCCCGGGCGTGTTACTGGGGGAACCCGTGCACCGATAAACTCATCTTT | CALGELGITSPPSRACYWGNPCTDKLIF
TRDD3 | TRDJ2 | medium-sized | TRDV1 | TGTGCTCTTGGGGAAGGTGCAGCTTCCTACATTTACTGGGGGATCCTAGAACACCAAACAGCACAACTCTTCTTT | CALGEGAASYIYWGILEHQTAQLFF
NA | TRDJ1 | large | TRDV1 | TGTGCTCTTGGGGATCGGACTCTTCCCCTATGGTACTGGGCAGCGTCGGGGACCGATAAACTCATCTTT | CALGDRTLPLWYWAASGTDKLIF
TRDD3 | TRDJ3 | medium-sized | TRDV1 | TGTGCTCTTGGGGAACATAAACCCCCGAGGCTGGGGGATACAGTCTCCTGGGACACCCGACAGATGTTTTTC | CALGEHKPPRLGDTVSWDTRQMFF
TRDD3 | TRDJ1 | few | TRDV1 | TGTGCTCTTGGGGATCAAAGGGACCTCCTACCTCCTCTTACTGGGGGATACGCTTCTCCCGATAAACTCATCTTT | CALGDQRDLLPPLTGGYASPDKLIF
TRDD3 | TRDJ1 | large | TRDV1 | TGTGCTCTTGGGGAACCGTCCTGTACTGGGGGAGACACCGATAAACTCATCTTT | CALGEPSCTGGDTDKLIF
TRDD3 | TRDJ1 | NA | TRDV1 | TGTGCTCTTGGGGAATTTTCGGGGGATAAATACGGCACCGATAAACTCATCTTT | CALGEFSGDKYGTDKLIF
TRDD3 | TRDJ1 | medium-sized | TRDV3 | TGTGCCTGGGGGTCCCCTCCCCAACTGGGGGATACCGTGACCGATAAACTCATCTTT | CAWGSPPQLGDTVTDKLIF
TRDD3 | TRDJ1 | few | TRDV1 | TGTGCTCTTGGGGAACACAGGACGGCGTACTGGGGGGTCGGGTACACCGATAAACTCATCTTT | CALGEHRTAYWGVGYTDKLIF
TRDD3 | TRDJ1 | large | TRDV1 | TGTGCTCTTGGGGAAGGGAGCTACGAACTGGGGGATACAGGGGATAAACTCATCTTT | CALGEGSYELGDTGDKLIF
NA | TRDJ1 | large | TRDV1 | TGTGCTCTTGGGGAACCAGACGTCCTACTTCGGCTGGGGCCGTCCGATAAACTCATCTTT | CALGEPDVLLRLGPSDKLIF
TRDD3 | TRDJ1 | medium-sized | TRDV1 | TGTGCTCTTGGGGACCAATACCGGGACTTCCCTCTGTACTGGGGGATGGATAAACTCATCTTT | CALGDQYRDFPLYWGMDKLIF
NA | TRDJ1 | few | TRDV1 | TGTGCTCTTGGGGACTCCCTTATCCTGGGGAAAGGCGGACTCATCTTT | CALGDSLILGKGGLIF
TRDD3 | TRDJ1 | large | TRDV1 | TGTGCTCTTGGACGGGGTCAATTTCTGGGGGATAACTCGTACACCGATAAACTCATCTTT | CALGRGQFLGDNSYTDKLIF
TRDD3 | TRDJ1 | NA | TRDV3 | TGTGCCTTTTCCTCTAATGGGGGGATAGGCGGGCTCTTCACCGATAAACTCATCTTT | CAFSSNGGIGGLFTDKLIF
NA | TRDJ1 | medium-sized | TRDV1 | NA | CALGVKEGSSFPWGLGYTDKLIF
TRDD3 | TRDJ1 | medium-sized | TRDV1 | TGTGCTCTTGGTTCTATAAAGCCCGTTACCTGGGGGATGAACACCGATAAACTCATCTTT | CALGSIKPVTWGMNTDKLIF
NA | TRDJ1 | hyperexpanded | TRDV2 | TGTGCCTGTGACACCGGGGTGGGGTACACCGATAAACTCATCTTT | CACDTGVGYTDKLIF
TRDD3 | TRDJ2 | large | TRDV1 | TGTGCTCTTGGGGAACACAGGACGGCGTACTGGGGGATTGCGCCAGCACAACTCTTCTTT | CALGEHRTAYWGIAPAQLFF
NA | TRDJ1 | large | TRDV1 | TGTGCTCTAGCGAACTTGCAATTACAGTACACCGATAAACTCATCTTT | CALANLQLQYTDKLIF